This T cell receptor beta chain was documented in a study of T cells in Graves' hyperthyroidism and ophthalmopathy (dated by TCRdb to between 2019 and 2020). At the level of the whole study: Peripheral blood was sampled at the time of initial diagnosis, prior to any treatment. To identify TCR V-J signatures that set the groups apart, the researchers used a discovery cohort of 90 to 100 patients, made up of fewer than 50 with Graves' ophthalmopathy and some 60 with stable Graves' hyperthyroidism. An independent validation cohort of under 20 hyperthyroidism patients and 17 patients who later progressed to ophthalmopathy tested prospective prediction of ophthalmopathy. The approximately 98 discovery patients were randomly divided into training and test sets at a 7:3 ratio. In addition, the study compared T-cell repertoires in thyroid tissue and in blood from about six Graves' hyperthyroidism patients. Following sampling, methimazole starting at 30 mg daily was given to hyperthyroidism patients, and high-dose intravenous methylprednisolone was given to ophthalmopathy patients. The paper reports TCR Vbeta CDR3 sequencing of over 130 peripheral blood samples: 43 ophthalmopathy, around 80 hyperthyroidism and around 17 progressor patients. The paper's findings and limits, for the study overall: In validation, the model predicted progression to ophthalmopathy a median of about 5.9 months before onset, with over 55% sensitivity and roughly 77% specificity. Ophthalmopathy was separated from stable hyperthyroidism by a 13 V-J signature model, with 87.88% sensitivity and approximately 81% specificity obtained in cross-validation and 80%/75% obtained in testing. No statistical method was used to set the sample size in advance, and investigators knew the group allocation. Blood samples also contained most of the expanded thyroid clonotypes (frequency above 0.001), which suggests that blood repertoires may reflect thyroid immune responses.

This clonotype appeared many times. The specificity of this receptor is unknown. Base-call qualities are not available, and no considerably larger clone is one nucleotide away. Stable Graves' hyperthyroidism was defined as no progression to ophthalmopathy during 18 months of follow-up. The hyperthyroidism patients were between 18 and 65 years old and newly diagnosed, with a disease duration of less than 2 months. The study excluded patients with uncontrolled infections, other autoimmune diseases, pregnancy or lactation. Diagnoses were based on clinical symptoms, serum thyroxine and TRAb, thyroid ultrasound and orbital computed tomography. PBMCs were separated from under 11 ml of fresh peripheral blood using Ficoll-Paque density gradient centrifugation. Total RNA was extracted with Trizol reagent, and quality was checked on an Agilent 2100 Bioanalyzer. The TCR beta CDR3 regions were amplified from RNA transcripts. The first round of RT-PCR for the TCR CDR3 was performed with the HTBI primer set and the Qiagen OneStep RT-PCR kit. Libraries were constructed in a second round of multiplex PCR, after which size selection and purification were performed. The libraries were sequenced on an Illumina HiSeq2000 using paired-end 100 bp reads. Under the source paper's analysis protocol: Raw data were processed with SOAPnuke, discarding reads with adapters, uncalled bases, mean Phred below 15, or no exact constant-primer or identifier match. High-quality paired reads were merged using COPE v1.2.5, and each unique nucleotide sequence was defined as a clonotype. MiTCR v1.1 was used to align clonotypes to the IMGT TRBV, TRBD and TRBJ reference segments. The analysis was restricted to V-J combinations with a frequency above 0.0001, which together covered 98% to 99.2% of the repertoires. A TCS score was defined as the ratio of F50 (clonal expansion) to E x V (chaos), with BLOSUM62-based TCRdist applied between CDR3 peptides within each V-J. Welch's t-statistics and random forest reduced around 550 V-J features to roughly 13, which were used in a naive Bayes classifier (R e1071). TCRdb reprocessed the public reads (quality trimming at Q25 with fastp, clone calling with MiXCR) and kept in-frame beta chains. Here each entry gathers all rows of one CDR3 protein and keeps the most common genes and DNA. The V and J calls come from TCRdb's annotation, not from the publication. The sample data list approximately 380,000 distinct CDR3 sequences, and under 20% of these were observed just once. The leading ten clones occupy 3.7% of the sample.

Trimming takes 3 bases from V and 5 bases from J, and the germline ends sit 11 bases apart. Based on the germline V gene (reference sequence), the CDR1 and CDR2 sequences are DFQATT and SNEGSKA. Measured from the cysteine to the phenylalanine, the CDR3 is 12 residues long. Only the CDR3 part of the read is kept: 36 bases, read in frame from the first base. This clonotype was sampled from a woman aged 18-29 years with Graves' hyperthyroidism. The sample consisted of blood. This sequence uses TRBV20-1 and TRBJ2-7, with no confidently assigned D gene. The sequenced DNA: TGCAGTGCTAGCCTCCAGTCTGACGAGCAGTACTTC. It translates to CSASLQSDEQYF.